The next 23 T cell receptor beta chains were all read from a single sample in a study of regulatory T cells in long-lasting Graves disease. Sequencing libraries for TCR beta were prepared with iRepertoire HTBI primers and Arm-PCR of CDR3 regions. One entry per CDR3 protein, called by TCRdb with MiXCR from the multiplex PCR reads. The table has approximately 230,000 distinct CDR3 sequences, around 16% seen once. Indicated time point: newly diagnosed GD, antithyroid drugs for less than 3 months. The authors made the TCR library using RNA they extracted from PBMCs. This specimen consisted of peripheral blood mononuclear cells (PBMCs), obtained at new diagnosis, from a patient treated with antithyroid drugs. Receptors were obtained from a female donor with Graves disease.

This clonotype was seen repeatedly, ten times or more. The chain couples TRBV6-5 to TRBJ1-1; D ambiguous. V was trimmed by 0 bases and J by 1 base, leaving 12 bases between them. Looked up from germline, CDR1 is MNHEY and CDR2 is SVGAGI. The CDR3 is 16 residues long. CDR3 sequence reads: CASSYSSVQRNTEAFF. CDR3 in DNA: TGTGCCAGCAGTTACTCGAGTGTACAGAGGAACACTGAAGCTTTCTTT.

The sample holds many counts of this clonotype. The rearrangement links TRBV24-1 to TRBJ1-2, with D unclear. Germline CDR1 is KGHDR and CDR2 is SFDVKD. Trimming pared 4 bases from V and 2 bases from J, leaving 7 bases between. This CDR3 is built from 13 residues. The CDR3 region is CATSDGTNYGYTF. CDR3 DNA: TGTGCCACCAGTGACGGCACCAACTATGGCTACACCTTC.

This clonotype was picked up many times. The chain joins TRBV19 to TRBJ1-6; D uncertain. There are 14 residues in the CDR3. Trimming shortened V by 4 bases and J by 10 bases, and 14 bases separated the two germline ends. From germline, CDR1 is LNHDA and CDR2 SQIVND (reference sequence). The CDR3, as DNA: TGTGCCAGTAGTACAGGCCAACCAGGCTCACCCCTCCACTTT. Translation gives CASSTGQPGSPLHF.

The chain carries TRBV30 and TRBJ1-6; TRBD1 might be the D (6 bases). Germline-derived CDR1 and CDR2 are GTSNPN and SVGIG (reference sequence). With 0 bases removed from V and 7 bases from J, the gap between germline ends came to 10 bases. The CDR3 totals 14 residues. CDR3 region: CAWSVLGGNSPLHF. The CDR3 nucleotides read TGTGCCTGGAGTGTTTTAGGGGGGAATTCACCCCTCCACTTT.

This clonotype was counted at least ten times. CDR3 in DNA: TGCGCCAGCAGCCAAGAACAACGGCGGGGTTATGGCTACACCTTC. It codes for CASSQEQRRGYGYTF. This chain connects TRBV4-1 to TRBJ1-2; no firm D call. Germline values: CDR1 MGHRA, CDR2 YSYEKL. Trimming cost V 0 bases and J 5 bases, with 13 bases left between them. The CDR3 has 15 residues.

This clonotype came up many times. The genes are TRBV28 and TRBJ2-1, with a tentative D call TRBD2 (5 bases). The germline gives CDR1 MDHEN, CDR2 SYDVKM. Trimming stripped 4 bases from V and 8 bases from J, with 18 bases between. The CDR3 length is 15 residues. The DNA of the CDR3 is TGTGCCAGCAGTTCCACCCCCCCTGAGGGAGATGAGCAGTTCTTC. This encodes CASSSTPPEGDEQFF.

Of note for this clonotype: This may be a read error, as it is one base from a much larger clone. The conserved closing phenylalanine or tryptophan is absent in this CDR3, likely reflecting a read error. V gene TRBV6-2 or TRBV6-3 combines with J gene TRBJ1-6, with D possibly being TRBD1 (5 bases). In germline, CDR1 is MNHEY, CDR2 SVGEGT. Trimming removed 2 bases from V and 11 bases from J, with 13 bases in between. The CDR3 covers 14 residues. CDR3 in amino acids: CASSYVGGRPPLHS. The CDR3 nucleotides read TGTGCCAGCAGTTACGTCGGGGGGAGGCCACCCCTCCACTCT.

This clonotype has at least ten counts. J is TRBJ2-7 and V is TRBV7-9, with TRBD2 identical over 9 bases. Trimming took 2 bases from V and 1 from J; bases not matched to a gene: 3. The CDR3 spans 15 residues. Germline CDR1 SEHNR, CDR2 FQNEAQ (reference sequence). CDR3 amino acids: CASSLSAGGSYEQYF. The CDR3 coding sequence is TGTGCCAGCAGCTTATCAGCGGGAGGTTCCTACGAGCAGTACTTC.

This clonotype was seen at least ten times. The chain joins TRBV29-1 to TRBJ2-3; no definite D call. Trimming removed 6 bases from V and 6 bases from J, with 10 bases in between. Germline loops: CDR1 SQVTM, CDR2 ANQGSEA. The CDR3 has 11 residues. The CDR3: CSVLPRDTQYF. As DNA, the CDR3 is TGCAGCGTCCTCCCAAGGGATACGCAGTATTTT.

This clonotype was detected a few times. The J gene is TRBJ2-1, the V gene TRBV5-1; 14 bases are shared with TRBD2. The CDR3 loop spans 17 amino acids. With 4 bases clipped from V and 6 bases from J, the junction kept 9 bases outside the gene matches. From germline, CDR1 is SGHRS and CDR2 YFSETQ. Here the CDR3 DNA reads TGCGCCAGCAGCCTCGTTTCGGGACTAGCGGGAGTCAATGAGCAGTTCTTC. It encodes CASSLVSGLAGVNEQFF. The whole variable domain, filled in from reference TRBV5-1 and TRBJ2-1, reads KAGVTQTPRYLIKTRGQQVTLSCSPISGHRSVSWYQQTPGQGLQFLFEYFSETQRNKGNFPGRFSGRQFSNSRSEMNVSTLELGDSALYLCASSLVSGLAGVNEQFFGPGTRLTVL.

In its sample, this clonotype was seen many times. J is TRBJ2-2 and V is TRBV19; D is uncertain. The CDR3 is 14 residues long. The germline gives CDR1 LNHDA, CDR2 SQIVND (reference sequence). Trimming pared 6 bases from V and 5 bases from J, leaving 13 bases between. The CDR3 DNA follows: TGTGCCAGTAGCGAAGATTGGGAAACCGGGGAGCTGTTTTTT. It yields the protein CASSEDWETGELFF. The full variable domain, with the rest looked up from reference TRBV19 and TRBJ2-2, is DGGITQSPKYLFRKEGQNVTLSCEQNLNHDAMYWYRQDPGQGLRLIYYSQIVNDFQKGDIAEGYSVSREKKESFPLTVTSAQKNPTAFYLCASSEDWETGELFFGEGSRLTVL.

This clonotype has only a few counts. The chain links TRBV6-2 or TRBV6-3 to TRBJ2-5, with a tentative D call TRBD1 (6 bases). The CDR3 spans 15 residues. V dropped 3 bases and J dropped 5 bases, with 16 bases sitting between them. In germline, CDR1 is MNHEY, CDR2 SVGEGT. CDR3 sequence (DNA): TGTGCCAGCAGTTATACCGGATCCCAGGGGGAGACCCAGTACTTC. Residues: CASSYTGSQGETQYF.

This clonotype was detected a few times. The V call is TRBV28, the J call TRBJ2-7, with 8 bases that match TRBD1. The germline CDR1 and CDR2 sequences are MDHEN and SYDVKM. The CDR3 extends over 19 amino acids. V was clipped by 5 bases and J by 5 bases; unmatched bases: 23. CDR3 region: CASSPTPPVVPGQANEQYF. The CDR3, as DNA: TGTGCCAGCAGTCCCACACCTCCCGTCGTACCGGGACAGGCTAACGAGCAGTACTTC.

This rearrangement joins TRBV6-1 to TRBJ1-5; no clear D. Germline CDR1 MNHNS, CDR2 SASEGT. With 7 bases removed from V and 1 base from J, the gap between germline ends came to 14 bases. There are 15 residues in the CDR3. CDR3 bases: TGTGCCAGCAAAAAGGAGGTGAGAAGCAATCAGCCCCAGCATTTT. Amino acid sequence: CASKKEVRSNQPQHF.

There are many counts of this clonotype. V and J are TRBV19 and TRBJ1-4; D remains unclear. V lost 6 bases to trimming and J lost 0 bases, with 11 bases between them. In germline, CDR1 is LNHDA, CDR2 SQIVND (reference sequence). This CDR3 is 15 amino acids long. The CDR3 bases are TGTGCCAGTAGAGGCTCACGGTCAACTAATGAAAAACTGTTTTTT. Translation: CASRGSRSTNEKLFF. Full variable domain (remainder filled in from reference TRBV19 and TRBJ1-4): DGGITQSPKYLFRKEGQNVTLSCEQNLNHDAMYWYRQDPGQGLRLIYYSQIVNDFQKGDIAEGYSVSREKKESFPLTVTSAQKNPTAFYLCASRGSRSTNEKLFFGSGTQLSVL.

A remark on this clonotype: A read error is likely here: a far larger clone is one base away. CDR3 loop: CASSSPWGGGGRETRYF. As DNA, the CDR3 is TGTGCCAGCAGTTCCCCCTGGGGGGGCGGCGGACGAGAGACCCGGTACTTC. V is TRBV28 and J is TRBJ2-5; a weak D match, TRBD2 (7 bases). The germline gives CDR1 MDHEN, CDR2 SYDVKM. The CDR3 is made up of 17 amino acids.

This clonotype has ten or more counts. The rearrangement links TRBV28 to TRBJ1-2; a weak D match, TRBD1 (5 bases). Germline V CDR1 and CDR2: MDHEN, SYDVKM. The germline V and J ends were trimmed by 5 bases and 8 bases, with 9 bases remaining between them. CDR3 length: 11 residues. The CDR3 sequence: CASSQGDGYTF. CDR3 nucleotide sequence: TGTGCCAGCAGTCAGGGAGACGGCTACACCTTC.

This clonotype was recorded at least ten times. This sequence joins TRBV24-1 and TRBJ2-5; 7 nucleotides align to TRBD1. The CDR3 totals 15 residues. The ends lost 4 bases at V and 3 bases at J; junction bases unmatched: 7. CDR1 KGHDR and CDR2 SFDVKD come from the germline V gene. The DNA of the CDR3 is TGTGCCACCAGTGACCTCACGACAGGGAAAGAGACCCAGTACTTC. Its protein product is CATSDLTTGKETQYF.

Many counts were recorded for this clonotype. The rearrangement joins TRBV12-3 or TRBV12-4 to TRBJ2-2; TRBD2 is a possible D gene (5 bases). Trimming shortened V by 10 bases and J by 8 bases, and 26 bases separated the two germline ends. This CDR3 has 16 residues. The CDR3 DNA sequence: TGTGCCATCGCCTCCTGGGAGATCGGAGTTGAGGGGGAGCTGTTTTTT. Amino acid sequence: CAIASWEIGVEGELFF.

This clonotype has ten or more counts. The chain links TRBV7-2 to TRBJ2-2; 7 nucleotides agree with TRBD2. Germline CDR1 is SGHTA and CDR2 is FQGNSA. The CDR3 is made up of 17 amino acids. The ends lost 0 bases at V and 4 bases at J; junction bases unmatched: 8. CDR3 sequence: CASSLAGLAAATGELFF. CDR3 DNA: TGTGCCAGCAGCTTAGCCGGGCTAGCGGCTGCCACCGGGGAGCTGTTTTTT. The whole variable domain, filled in from reference TRBV7-2 and TRBJ2-2, reads GAGVSQSPSNKVTEKGKDVELRCDPISGHTALYWYRQSLGQGLEFLIYFQGNSAPDKSGLPSDRFSAERTGGSVSTLTIQRTQQEDSAVYLCASSLAGLAAATGELFFGEGSRLTVL.

In its sample, this clonotype was seen many times. V gene TRBV24-1 combines with J gene TRBJ1-4; 7 nucleotides match TRBD1. CDR3 size: 15 residues. The J segment lost 8 bases and the V segment lost 4 bases, leaving 9 bases of the junction unmatched. Germline CDR1 is KGHDR and CDR2 is SFDVKD. CDR3 bases: TGTGCCACCAGTGAAGCCGGGACAGCAAACGAAAAACTGTTTTTT. This translates into CATSEAGTANEKLFF.

Concerning this clonotype: A much larger clone sits a single nucleotide away, making a read error possible. The CDR3 loop reads CASSDFRDSVYEQYF. Here the CDR3 DNA reads TGTGCCAGCAGTGACTTCCGGGACAGTGTCTACGAGCAGTACTTC. The V and J genes are TRBV2 and TRBJ2-7, with 7 bases matching TRBD1. The CDR3 sequence is 15 residues long. Germline lookup yields CDR1 SNHLY and CDR2 FYNNEI. V gave up 3 bases and J gave up 3 bases; unmatched junction bases: 8. The entire variable domain, with the rest obtained from reference TRBV2 and TRBJ2-7, is as follows: EPEVTQTPSHQVTQMGQEVILRCVPISNHLYFYWYRQILGQKVEFLVSFYNNEISEKSEIFDDQFSVERPDGSNFTLKIRSTKLEDSAMYFCASSDFRDSVYEQYFGPGTRLTVT.

Many counts were recorded for this clonotype. The chain couples TRBV5-1 to TRBJ1-6, with D possibly TRBD1 on 6 matching bases. The CDR3 totals 14 residues. V was trimmed by 3 bases and J by 9 bases, leaving 13 bases between them. Germline V CDR1 and CDR2: SGHRS, YFSETQ. The CDR3 sequence: CASSSEDRFSPLHF. The DNA of the CDR3 is TGCGCCAGCAGCTCGGAGGACAGATTTTCACCCCTCCACTTT.